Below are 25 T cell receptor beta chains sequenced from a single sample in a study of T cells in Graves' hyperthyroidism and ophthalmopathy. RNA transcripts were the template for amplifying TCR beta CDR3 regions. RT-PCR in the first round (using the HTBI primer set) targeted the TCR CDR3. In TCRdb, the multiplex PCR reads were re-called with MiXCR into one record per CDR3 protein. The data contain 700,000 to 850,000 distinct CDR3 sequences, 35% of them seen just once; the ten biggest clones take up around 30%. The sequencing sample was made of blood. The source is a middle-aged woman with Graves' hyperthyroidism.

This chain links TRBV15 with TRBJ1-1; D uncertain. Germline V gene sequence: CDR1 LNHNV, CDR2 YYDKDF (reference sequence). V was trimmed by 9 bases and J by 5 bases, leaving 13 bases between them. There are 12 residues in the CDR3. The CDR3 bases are TGTGCCACAGGAATATCCAGGACTGAAGCTTTCTTT. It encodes CATGISRTEAFF.

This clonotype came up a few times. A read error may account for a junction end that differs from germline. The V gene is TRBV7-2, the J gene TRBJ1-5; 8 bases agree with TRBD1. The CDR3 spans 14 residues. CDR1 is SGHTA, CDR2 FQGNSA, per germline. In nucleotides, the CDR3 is TGCGCCAGCAGCCAACACAGGGGGGAACAGCCCCAGCATTTT. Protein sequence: CASSQHRGEQPQHF.

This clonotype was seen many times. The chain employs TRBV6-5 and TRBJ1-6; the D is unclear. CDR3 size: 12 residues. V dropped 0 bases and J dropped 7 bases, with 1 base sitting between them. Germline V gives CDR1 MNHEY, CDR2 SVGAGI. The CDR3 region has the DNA TGTGCCAGCAGTTACTCGAATTCACCCCTCCACTTT. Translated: CASSYSNSPLHF.

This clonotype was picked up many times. This chain's CDR3 is CSAPPLVTAHEQYF. Here the CDR3 DNA reads TGCAGTGCTCCCCCATTGGTTACAGCCCACGAGCAGTACTTC. V gene TRBV20-1 combines with J gene TRBJ2-7, with unresolved D. CDR3 length: 14 residues. The germline gives CDR1 DFQATT, CDR2 SNEGSKA (reference sequence). V was trimmed by 5 bases and J by 5 bases, leaving 19 bases between them.

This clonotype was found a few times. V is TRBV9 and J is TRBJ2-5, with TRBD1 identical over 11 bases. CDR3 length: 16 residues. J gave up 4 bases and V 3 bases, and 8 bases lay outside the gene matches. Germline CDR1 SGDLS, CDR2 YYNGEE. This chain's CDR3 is CASSASGQGALETQYF. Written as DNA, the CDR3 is TGTGCCAGCAGCGCCTCCGGACAGGGGGCTTTAGAGACCCAGTACTTC.

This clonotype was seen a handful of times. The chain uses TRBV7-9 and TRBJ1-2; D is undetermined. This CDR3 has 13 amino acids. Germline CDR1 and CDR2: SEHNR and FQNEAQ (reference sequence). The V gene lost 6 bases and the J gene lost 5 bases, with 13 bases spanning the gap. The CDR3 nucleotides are TGTGCCAGCAGTTTCTCCCGGGATTATGGCTACACCTTC. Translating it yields CASSFSRDYGYTF.

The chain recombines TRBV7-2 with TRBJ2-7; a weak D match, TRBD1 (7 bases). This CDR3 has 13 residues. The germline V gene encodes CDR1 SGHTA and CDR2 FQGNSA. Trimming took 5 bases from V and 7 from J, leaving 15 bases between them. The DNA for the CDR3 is TGTGCCAGCAGCGGGGGGACAGTCTTTGAGCAGTACTTC. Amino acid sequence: CASSGGTVFEQYF.

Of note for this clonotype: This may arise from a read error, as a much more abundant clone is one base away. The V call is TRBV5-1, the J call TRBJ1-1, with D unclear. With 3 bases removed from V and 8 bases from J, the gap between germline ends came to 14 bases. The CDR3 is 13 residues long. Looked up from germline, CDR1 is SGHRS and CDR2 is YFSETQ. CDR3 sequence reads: CASSSSAPREAFF. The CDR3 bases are TGCGCCAGCAGCTCCTCTGCTCCCCGAGAAGCTTTCTTT. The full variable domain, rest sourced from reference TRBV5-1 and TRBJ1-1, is KAGVTQTPRYLIKTRGQQVTLSCSPISGHRSVSWYQQTPGQGLQFLFEYFSETQRNKGNFPGRFSGRQFSNSRSEMNVSTLELGDSALYLCASSSSAPREAFFGQGTRLTVV.

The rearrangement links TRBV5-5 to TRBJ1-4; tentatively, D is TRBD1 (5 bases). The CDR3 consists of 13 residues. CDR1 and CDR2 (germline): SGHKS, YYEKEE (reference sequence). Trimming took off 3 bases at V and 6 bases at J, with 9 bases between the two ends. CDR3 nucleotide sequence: TGTGCCAGCAGCTGGGGAGGGGATGAAAAACTGTTTTTT. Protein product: CASSWGGDEKLFF.

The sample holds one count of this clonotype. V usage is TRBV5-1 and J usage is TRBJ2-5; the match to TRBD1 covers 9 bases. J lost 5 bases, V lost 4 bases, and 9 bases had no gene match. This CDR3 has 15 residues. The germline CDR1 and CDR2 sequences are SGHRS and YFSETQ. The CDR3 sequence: CASSNGTGSWETQYF. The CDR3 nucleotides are TGCGCCAGCAGCAACGGGACAGGGTCATGGGAGACCCAGTACTTC. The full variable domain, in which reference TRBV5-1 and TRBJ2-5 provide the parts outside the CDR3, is KAGVTQTPRYLIKTRGQQVTLSCSPISGHRSVSWYQQTPGQGLQFLFEYFSETQRNKGNFPGRFSGRQFSNSRSEMNVSTLELGDSALYLCASSNGTGSWETQYFGPGTRLLVL.

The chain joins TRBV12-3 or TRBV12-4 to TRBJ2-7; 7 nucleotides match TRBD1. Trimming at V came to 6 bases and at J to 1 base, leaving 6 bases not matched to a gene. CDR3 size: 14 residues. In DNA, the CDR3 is TGTGCCAGCAGCCGACAGGGCTGGTCCTACGAGCAGTACTTC. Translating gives CASSRQGWSYEQYF.

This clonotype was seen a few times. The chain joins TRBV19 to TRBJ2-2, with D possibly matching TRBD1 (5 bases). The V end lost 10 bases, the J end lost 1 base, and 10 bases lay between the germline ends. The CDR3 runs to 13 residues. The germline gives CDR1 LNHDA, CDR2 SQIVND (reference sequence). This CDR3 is CATGNRNTGELFF. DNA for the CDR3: TGTGCCACAGGGAATCGGAACACCGGGGAGCTGTTTTTT.

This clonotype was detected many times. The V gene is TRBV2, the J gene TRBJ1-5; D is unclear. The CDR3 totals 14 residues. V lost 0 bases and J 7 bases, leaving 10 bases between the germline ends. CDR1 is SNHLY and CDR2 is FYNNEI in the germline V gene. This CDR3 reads CASSEALSRQPQHF. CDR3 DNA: TGTGCCAGCAGTGAAGCTCTCTCCCGGCAGCCCCAGCATTTT.

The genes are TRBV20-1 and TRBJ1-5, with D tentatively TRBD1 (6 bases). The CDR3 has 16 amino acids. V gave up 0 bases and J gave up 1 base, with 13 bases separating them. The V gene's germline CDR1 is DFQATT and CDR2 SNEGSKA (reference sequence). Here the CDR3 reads CSARDIRGTSNQPQHF. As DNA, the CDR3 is TGCAGTGCTAGAGATATCAGGGGTACAAGCAATCAGCCCCAGCATTTT.

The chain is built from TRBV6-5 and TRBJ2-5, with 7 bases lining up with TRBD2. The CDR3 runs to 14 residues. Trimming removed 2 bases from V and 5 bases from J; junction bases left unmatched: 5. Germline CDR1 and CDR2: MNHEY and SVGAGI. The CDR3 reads CASSYGEGSETQYF. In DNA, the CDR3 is TGTGCCAGCAGTTACGGGGAGGGTTCGGAGACCCAGTACTTC.

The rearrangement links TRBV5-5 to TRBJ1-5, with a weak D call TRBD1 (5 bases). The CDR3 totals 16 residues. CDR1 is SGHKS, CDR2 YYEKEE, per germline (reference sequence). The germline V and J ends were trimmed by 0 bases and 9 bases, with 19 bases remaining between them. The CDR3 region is CASSLGWGMGSGPQHF. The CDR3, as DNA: TGTGCCAGCAGCTTGGGATGGGGGATGGGCTCTGGGCCCCAGCATTTT.

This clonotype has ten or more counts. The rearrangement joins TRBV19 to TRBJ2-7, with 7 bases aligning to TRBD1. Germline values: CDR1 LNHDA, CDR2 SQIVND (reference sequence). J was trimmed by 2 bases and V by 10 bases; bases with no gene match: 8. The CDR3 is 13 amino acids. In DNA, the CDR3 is TGTGCCACCTCCCCAGGACAGGCCTACGAGCAGTACTTC. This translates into CATSPGQAYEQYF.

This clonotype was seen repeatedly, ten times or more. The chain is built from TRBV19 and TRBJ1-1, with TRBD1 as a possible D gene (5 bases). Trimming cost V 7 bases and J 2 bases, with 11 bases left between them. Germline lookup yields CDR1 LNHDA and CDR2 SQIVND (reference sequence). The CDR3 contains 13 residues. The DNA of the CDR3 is TGTGCCAGTACCCCCGACAGAAACACTGAAGCTTTCTTT. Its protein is CASTPDRNTEAFF.

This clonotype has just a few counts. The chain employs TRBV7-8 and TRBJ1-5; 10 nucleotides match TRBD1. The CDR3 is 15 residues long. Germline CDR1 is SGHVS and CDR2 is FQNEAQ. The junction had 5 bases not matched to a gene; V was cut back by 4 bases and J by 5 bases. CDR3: CASSSGQGGYQPQHF. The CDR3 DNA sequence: TGTGCCAGCAGCTCCGGACAGGGGGGATATCAGCCCCAGCATTTT.

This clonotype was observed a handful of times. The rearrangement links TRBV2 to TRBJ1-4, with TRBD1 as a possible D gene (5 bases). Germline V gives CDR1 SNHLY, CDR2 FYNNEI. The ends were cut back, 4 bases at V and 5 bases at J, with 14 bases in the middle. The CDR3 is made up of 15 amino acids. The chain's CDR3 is CASSGQRAANEKLFF. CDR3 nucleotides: TGTGCCAGCAGTGGACAGAGGGCAGCGAATGAAAAACTGTTTTTT.

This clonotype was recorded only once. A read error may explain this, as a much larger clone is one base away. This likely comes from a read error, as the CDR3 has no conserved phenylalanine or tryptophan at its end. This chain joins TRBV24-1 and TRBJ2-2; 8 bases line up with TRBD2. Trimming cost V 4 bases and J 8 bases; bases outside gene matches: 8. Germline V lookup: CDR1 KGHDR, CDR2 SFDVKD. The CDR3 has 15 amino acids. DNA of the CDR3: TGTGCCACCAGTGAACCGGGACTAGGTTTGGGGGAGCTGTTTTCT. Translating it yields CATSEPGLGLGELFS.

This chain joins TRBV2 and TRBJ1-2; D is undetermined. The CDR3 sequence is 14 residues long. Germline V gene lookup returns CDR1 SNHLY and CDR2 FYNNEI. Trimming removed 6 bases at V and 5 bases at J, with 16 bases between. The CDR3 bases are TGTGCCAGCAGCCCCGAGGGTGAGAAATATGGCTACACCTTC. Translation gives CASSPEGEKYGYTF. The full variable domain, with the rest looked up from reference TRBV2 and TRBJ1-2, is EPEVTQTPSHQVTQMGQEVILRCVPISNHLYFYWYRQILGQKVEFLVSFYNNEISEKSEIFDDQFSVERPDGSNFTLKIRSTKLEDSAMYFCASSPEGEKYGYTFGSGTRLTVV.

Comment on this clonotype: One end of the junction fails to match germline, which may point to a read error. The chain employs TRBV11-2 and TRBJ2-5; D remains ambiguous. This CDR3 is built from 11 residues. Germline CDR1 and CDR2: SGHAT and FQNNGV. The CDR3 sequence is CAGSLSETQYF. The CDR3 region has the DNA TGTGCCGGCAGCTTGAGTGAGACCCAGTACTTC.

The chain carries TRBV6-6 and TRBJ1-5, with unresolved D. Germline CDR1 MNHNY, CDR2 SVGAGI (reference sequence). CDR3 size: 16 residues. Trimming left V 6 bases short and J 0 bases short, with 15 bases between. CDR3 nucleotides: TGTGCCAGCAGCCCCCACGACGGGTATAGCAATCAGCCCCAGCATTTT. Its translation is CASSPHDGYSNQPQHF.

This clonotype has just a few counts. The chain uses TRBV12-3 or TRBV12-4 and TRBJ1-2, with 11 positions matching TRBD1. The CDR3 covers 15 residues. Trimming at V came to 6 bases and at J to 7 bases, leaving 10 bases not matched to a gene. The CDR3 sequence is CASSRKTGTGGGYTF. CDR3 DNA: TGTGCCAGCAGCCGAAAGACAGGGACAGGGGGTGGCTACACCTTC.